The rows below give T cell receptor beta chains drawn from one sample of a study of blood T cells in healthy people across ages. TCRdb passed the 5' RACE reads through MiXCR, listing each CDR3 protein once. The table shows around 1,600,000 distinct CDR3 sequences, with 42% occurring only once. The sequencing sample was made of blood. Receptor source: a woman in her late teens or twenties in good health. The CDR3 runs from the conserved cysteine through the conserved F or W. A D gene is named only where the DNA matches it firmly. Clone size is not always given. Where it is, it says once, few, many or a class for expanded clones.

clone_size j_call d_call v_call cdr3_nt cdr3_aa
few TRBJ2-1 . TRBV28 TGTGCCAGCAGTTCCCCGGGGGCGGAGCAGTTCTTC CASSSPGAEQFF
many TRBJ2-1 TRBD2 TRBV4-3 TGTGCCAGCAGCCCCGGGACTAGCGCGTACAATGAGCAGTTCTTC CASSPGTSAYNEQFF
. TRBJ2-2 . TRBV29-1 TGCAGCGTCGACCACACTAGCTCAGGCGGGGAGCTGTTTTTT CSVDHTSSGGELFF
. TRBJ1-1 . TRBV7-9 TGTGCCAGCAGCTCGGCGAGGTATTCGGGAAACACTGAAGCTTTCTTT CASSSARYSGNTEAFF
. TRBJ2-7 . TRBV6-2/TRBV6-3 TGTGCCAGCAGTTATCGACGGGGACCGTCCGAGCAGTACTTC CASSYRRGPSEQYF
few TRBJ2-7 TRBD2 TRBV29-1 TGCAGCGCCGCCGGGACTAGCTTCTACGAGCAGTACTTC CSAAGTSFYEQYF
. TRBJ1-1 . TRBV6-2/TRBV6-3 TGTGCCAGCAGCTCCCGGGACATCGGATTCTCCGCTTTCTTT CASSSRDIGFSAFF
. TRBJ1-4 TRBD1 TRBV7-2 TGTGCCAGCAGCCCCCGGGACAGGGTTAGTCGACTGTTTTTT CASSPRDRVSRLFF
few TRBJ2-5 . TRBV20-1 TGCAGTGCTAGAGAGACCTTCCGGGCCCAAGGAGAGACCCAGTACTTC CSARETFRAQGETQYF
few TRBJ2-7 . TRBV4-1 TGCGCCAGCAGCCAAGGGGTTGGGGGGCGAGCCTACGAGCAGTACTTC CASSQGVGGRAYEQYF